This T cell receptor (beta chain) stems from a study of blood T cell repertoires in COVID-19. The overall study: The analysed material was cDNA or gDNA that came from T cells, B-cell-depleted T cells, or PBMCs.

The CDR3 runs to 13 residues. Germline V gives CDR1 KGHSH, CDR2 LQKENI. Trimming took 3 bases from V and 6 from J, leaving 9 bases between them. Generated by immunoSEQ multiplex PCR, the TCRdb table keeps only in-frame clones and is missing some. Of under 200,000 clones in the sample, about 88% were seen once. This clonotype originated in an elderly woman in a cohort sampled during active or convalescent COVID-19. The rearrangement joins TRBV18 to TRBJ2-1, with TRBD1 as a possible D gene (6 bases). The sequenced material came from peripheral blood. CDR3 protein: CASSPLTGNEQFF. The CDR3 coding sequence is TGTGCCAGCTCACCGTTGACAGGCAATGAGCAGTTCTTC. Variable domain in full (rest from reference TRBV18 and TRBJ2-1): NAGVMQNPRHLVRRRGQEARLRCSPMKGHSHVYWYRQLPEEGLKFMVYLQKENIIDESGMPKERFSAEFPKEGPSILRIQQVVRGDSAAYFCASSPLTGNEQFFGPGTRLTVL.